This T cell receptor beta chain stems from a study of blood T cell repertoires in COVID-19. Overall study context: T cells, B-cell-depleted T cells, or PBMCs supplied cDNA or gDNA.

CDR1 SGHTA and CDR2 FQGNSA come from the germline V gene. V shed 5 bases, J shed 6 bases, and the junction held 6 bases outside the gene matches. The CDR3 extends over 13 amino acids. Profiling relied on immunoSEQ multiplex PCR, and the TCRdb table lists in-frame clones only, not all of them. The table includes about 84,000 clones, 75% to 85% detected once. This clone was found many times. This clonotype originated in a woman of 80 years or more with acute or convalescent COVID-19. The chain recombines TRBV7-2 with TRBJ2-5; 7 positions agree with TRBD1. Sequencing was carried out using peripheral blood. CDR3 bases: TGTGCCAGCAGCGCACAGGGGCCGCAGACCCAGTACTTC. Its protein product is CASSAQGPQTQYF.